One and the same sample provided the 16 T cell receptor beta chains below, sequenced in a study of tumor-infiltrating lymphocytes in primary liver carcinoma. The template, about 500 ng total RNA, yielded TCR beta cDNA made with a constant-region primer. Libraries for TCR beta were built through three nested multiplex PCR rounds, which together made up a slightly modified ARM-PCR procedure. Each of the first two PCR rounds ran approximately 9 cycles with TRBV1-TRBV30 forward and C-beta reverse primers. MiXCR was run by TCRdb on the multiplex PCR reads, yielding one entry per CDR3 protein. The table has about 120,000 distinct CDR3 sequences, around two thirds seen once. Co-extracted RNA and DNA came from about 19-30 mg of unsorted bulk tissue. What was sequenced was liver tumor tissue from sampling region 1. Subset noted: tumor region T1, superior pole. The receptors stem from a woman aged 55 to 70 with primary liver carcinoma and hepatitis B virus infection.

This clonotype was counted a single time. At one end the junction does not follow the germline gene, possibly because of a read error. The CDR3: CASGLVGRGDREAFF. DNA of the CDR3: TGTGCCAGCGGCTTAGTCGGTAGGGGGGACAGAGAAGCTTTCTTT. The chain links TRBV7-9 to TRBJ1-1; 7 nucleotides agree with TRBD1. The CDR3 covers 15 residues. CDR1 SEHNR and CDR2 FQNEAQ come from the germline V gene (reference sequence).

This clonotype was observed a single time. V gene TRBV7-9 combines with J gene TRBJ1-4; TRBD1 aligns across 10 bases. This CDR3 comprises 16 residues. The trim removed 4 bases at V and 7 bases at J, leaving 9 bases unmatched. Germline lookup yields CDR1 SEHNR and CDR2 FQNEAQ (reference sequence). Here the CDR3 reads CASSWGQGPYTEKLFF. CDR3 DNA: TGTGCCAGCAGCTGGGGACAGGGGCCGTATACTGAAAAACTGTTTTTT. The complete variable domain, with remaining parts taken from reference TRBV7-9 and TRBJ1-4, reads DTGVSQNPRHKITKRGQNVTFRCDPISEHNRLYWYRQTLGQGPEFLTYFQNEAQLEKSRLLSDRFSAERPKGSFSTLEIQRTEQGDSAMYLCASSWGQGPYTEKLFFGSGTQLSVL.

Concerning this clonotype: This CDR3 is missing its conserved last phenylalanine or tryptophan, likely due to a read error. CDR3 protein: CASSLGGLTYTSDTQYC. CDR3 in DNA: TGTGCTAGCAGCTTAGGGGGACTAACGTACACGTCAGATACACAGTATTGT. The chain is built from TRBV11-2 and TRBJ2-3, with D perhaps matching TRBD2 (7 bases). The CDR3 contains 17 residues. From germline, CDR1 is SGHAT and CDR2 FQNNGV.

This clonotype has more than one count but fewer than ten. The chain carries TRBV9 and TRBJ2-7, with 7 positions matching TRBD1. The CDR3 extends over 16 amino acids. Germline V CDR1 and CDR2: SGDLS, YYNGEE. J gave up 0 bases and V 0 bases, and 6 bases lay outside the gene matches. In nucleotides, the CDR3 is TGTGCCAGCAGCGTAGCCCCGGGACAGAGCTCCTACGAGCAGTACTTC. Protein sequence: CASSVAPGQSSYEQYF.

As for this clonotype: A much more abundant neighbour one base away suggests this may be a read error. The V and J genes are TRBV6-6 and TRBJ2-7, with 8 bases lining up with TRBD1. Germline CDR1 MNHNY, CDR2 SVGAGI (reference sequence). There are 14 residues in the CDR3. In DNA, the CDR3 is TGTACCAGCAGATCCGGGACAGGTCGCTACGAGCAGTACTTC. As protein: CTSRSGTGRYEQYF.

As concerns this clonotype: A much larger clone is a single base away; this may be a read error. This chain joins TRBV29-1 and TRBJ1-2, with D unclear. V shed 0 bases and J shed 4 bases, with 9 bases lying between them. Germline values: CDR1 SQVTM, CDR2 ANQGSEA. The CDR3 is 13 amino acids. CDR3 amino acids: CSVEDTNGYGYTF. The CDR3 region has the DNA TGCAGCGTTGAAGACACAAATGGCTATGGCTACACCTTC.

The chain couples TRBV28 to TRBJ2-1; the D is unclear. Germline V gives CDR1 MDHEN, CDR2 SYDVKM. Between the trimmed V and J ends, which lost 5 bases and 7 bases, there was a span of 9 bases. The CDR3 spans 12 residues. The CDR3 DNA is TGTGCCAGCAGTATTAGGCGTAATGAGCAGTTCTTC. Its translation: CASSIRRNEQFF.

CDR3 in DNA: TGCGCCAGCAGTCCCATGCGGCGGGCATACGAGCAGTACTTC. This codes for CASSPMRRAYEQYF. The V and J genes are TRBV4-1 and TRBJ2-7, with D perhaps matching TRBD2 (5 bases). The CDR3 totals 14 residues. Looked up from germline, CDR1 is MGHRA and CDR2 is YSYEKL. Trimming removed 6 bases from V and 4 bases from J, with 16 bases in between.

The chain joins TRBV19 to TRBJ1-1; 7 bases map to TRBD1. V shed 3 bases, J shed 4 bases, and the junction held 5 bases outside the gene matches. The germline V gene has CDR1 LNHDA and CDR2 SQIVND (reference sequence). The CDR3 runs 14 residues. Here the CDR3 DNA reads TGTGCCAGTAGTATCGGGAACAGGGGCACTGAAGCTTTCTTT. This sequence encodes CASSIGNRGTEAFF.

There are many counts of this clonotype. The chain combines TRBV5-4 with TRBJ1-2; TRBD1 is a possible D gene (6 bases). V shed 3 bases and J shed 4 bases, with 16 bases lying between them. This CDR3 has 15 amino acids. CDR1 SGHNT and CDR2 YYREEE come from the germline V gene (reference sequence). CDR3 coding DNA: TGTGCCAGCAGCTATGAGGAAGGACAGCTCTATGGCTACACCTTC. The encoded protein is CASSYEEGQLYGYTF. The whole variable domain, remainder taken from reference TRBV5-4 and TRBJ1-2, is ETGVTQSPTHLIKTRGQQVTLRCSSQSGHNTVSWYQQALGQGPQFIFQYYREEENGRGNFPPRFSGLQFPNYSSELNVNALELDDSALYLCASSYEEGQLYGYTFGSGTRLTVV.

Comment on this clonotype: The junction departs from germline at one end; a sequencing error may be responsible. The chain's CDR3 is CASKIFGAGQNNELFF. The CDR3 coding sequence is TGTGCCAGCAAGATCTTCGGGGCAGGACAAAACAATGAGCTGTTCTTC. This sequence joins TRBV6-1 and TRBJ2-1; tentatively, D is TRBD1 or TRBD2 (5 bases each). CDR1 and CDR2 from the germline V gene are MNHNS and SASEGT. The CDR3 is 16 residues long.

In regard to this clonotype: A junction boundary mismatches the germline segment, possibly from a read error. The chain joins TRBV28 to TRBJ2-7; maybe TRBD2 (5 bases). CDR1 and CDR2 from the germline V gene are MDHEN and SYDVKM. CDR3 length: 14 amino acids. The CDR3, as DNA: TGTGCCGGCAGTTTAAGGACTCTTGGGTACGAGCAGTACTTC. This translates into CAGSLRTLGYEQYF.

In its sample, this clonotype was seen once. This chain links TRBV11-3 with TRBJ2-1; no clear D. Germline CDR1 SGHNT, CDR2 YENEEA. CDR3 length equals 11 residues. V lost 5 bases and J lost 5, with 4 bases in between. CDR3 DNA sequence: TGTGCCAGCAGCCCTAACAATGAGCAGTTCTTC. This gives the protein CASSPNNEQFF.

CDR3 in DNA: TGTGCCAGCAGCTTACGAGTAGGCAGGAGGCTCTACAATGAGCAGTTCTTC. Translated, it gives CASSLRVGRRLYNEQFF. The chain has TRBV7-3 and TRBJ2-1; perhaps TRBD2 as D (5 bases). This CDR3 has 17 residues. The germline gives CDR1 SGHTA, CDR2 FQGTGA. V lost 2 bases and J lost 3, with 17 bases in between.

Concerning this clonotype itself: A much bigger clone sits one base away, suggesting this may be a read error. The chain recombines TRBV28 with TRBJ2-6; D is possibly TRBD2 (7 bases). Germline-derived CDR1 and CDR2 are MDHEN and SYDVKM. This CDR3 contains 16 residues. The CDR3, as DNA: TGTGCCAGCAGTAAAAGGGGGGGCACTGGGGCCAACGTCCCGACTTTC. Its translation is CASSKRGGTGANVPTF. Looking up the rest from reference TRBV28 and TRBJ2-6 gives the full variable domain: DVKVTQSSRYLVKRTGEKVFLECVQDMDHENMFWYRQDPGLGLRLIYFSYDVKMKEKGDIPEGYSVSREKKERFSLILESASTNQTSMYLCASSKRGGTGANVPTFGAGSRLTVL.

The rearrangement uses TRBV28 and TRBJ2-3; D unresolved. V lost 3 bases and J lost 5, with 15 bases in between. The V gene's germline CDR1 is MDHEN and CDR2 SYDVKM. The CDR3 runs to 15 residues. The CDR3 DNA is TGTGCCAGCAGTTTCCTCGGCGTGAGACTAGATACGCAGTATTTT. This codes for CASSFLGVRLDTQYF.